These 3 T cell receptor beta chains were sequenced from one sample in a study of radiation and T cells in renal cell carcinoma (dated by TCRdb to 2019 to 2021). The time point label, read with the paper, signifies: blood 4 weeks post-SBRT, at nephrectomy. The treatment or condition label on this specimen signifies: 15 Gy SBRT to primary tumor, nephrectomy 4 weeks later. The protocol used for the library was the immunoSEQ multiplex PCR assay. The source is immuneACCESS, and TCRdb retained only in-frame sequences with V and J called. Part of the clones is not carried over; for the studies checked, unresolved V genes explain less than half of this, and the remainder is unexplained. The sample has about 74,000 clones on record, roughly nine tenths of them singletons. The ten biggest clones cover approximately 6% of the sample. The source material was blood, sampled from a patient whose treatment included radiotherapy and nephrectomy. The receptor set was obtained from a woman aged 65 to 85 with renal cell carcinoma.

The V and J genes are TRBV7-2 and TRBJ1-1, with 7 bases matching TRBD1. The germline CDR1 and CDR2 sequences are SGHTA and FQGNSA. The ends lost 5 bases at V and 4 bases at J; junction bases unmatched: 4. The CDR3 covers 13 residues. CDR3 residues: CASSNRGGTEAFF. In nucleotides, the CDR3 is TGTGCCAGCAGCAACAGGGGTGGCACTGAAGCTTTCTTT.

This chain joins TRBV7-3 and TRBJ2-7; 7 positions agree with TRBD1. The V gene end was trimmed by 2 bases and the J gene end by 3 bases; junction bases not matched to a gene: 1. Germline V gene sequence: CDR1 SGHTA, CDR2 FQGTGA. The CDR3 contains 13 residues. The CDR3: CASSLRQGYEQYF. The CDR3 DNA reads as TGTGCCAGCAGCTTACGACAGGGCTACGAGCAGTACTTC.

The chain has TRBV6-1 and TRBJ1-6; a weak D match, TRBD1 (6 bases). The CDR3 contains 14 residues. V gave up 5 bases and J gave up 10 bases, with 15 bases separating them. CDR1 is MNHNS and CDR2 is SASEGT in the germline V gene. CDR3 region: CASSSSGVGSPLHF. The DNA of the CDR3 is TGTGCCAGCAGTTCCTCAGGGGTTGGATCACCCCTCCACTTT.